This TCR beta chain was observed in a study of human T cells and chemical hapten exposure. Turning to the study itself: The sensitizer, 2% DPC, was used on around 2 cm by around 2 cm of upper inner arm skin.

This clonotype was recorded at least ten times. Its cognate antigen is unknown. TCRdb reprocessed the RACE reads via MiXCR and lists one record per CDR3 protein. The sample has 70,000 to 90,000 distinct CDR3 sequences, 8% to 13% seen once. Whole-study results and caveats: The immune response of these alopecia patients might not match healthy individuals'.

The time point was: patch test 2, 6 weeks after DPC sensitization. The treatment here: therapeutic diphenylcyclopropenone sensitization with weekly scalp DPC. Alopecia patients deemed DPC-suitable, aged 18 to 70, excluding pregnancy. This sequence originates from a woman aged 45-60 years with alopecia areata. Some clones in this sample may be carry-over from other donors' samples. The sample was whole blood, taken in connection with sensitization to the hapten diphenylcyclopropenone (DPC).

In DNA, the CDR3 is TGCAGTGCTAGAGGACTCAACGAGCAGTACTTC. Protein product: CSARGLNEQYF. The chain links TRBV20-1 to TRBJ2-7; D not resolved. Between the trimmed V and J ends, which lost 1 base and 5 bases, there was a span of 6 bases. The CDR3 is 11 amino acids. Germline V gene data show CDR1 as DFQATT and CDR2 as SNEGSKA (reference sequence).